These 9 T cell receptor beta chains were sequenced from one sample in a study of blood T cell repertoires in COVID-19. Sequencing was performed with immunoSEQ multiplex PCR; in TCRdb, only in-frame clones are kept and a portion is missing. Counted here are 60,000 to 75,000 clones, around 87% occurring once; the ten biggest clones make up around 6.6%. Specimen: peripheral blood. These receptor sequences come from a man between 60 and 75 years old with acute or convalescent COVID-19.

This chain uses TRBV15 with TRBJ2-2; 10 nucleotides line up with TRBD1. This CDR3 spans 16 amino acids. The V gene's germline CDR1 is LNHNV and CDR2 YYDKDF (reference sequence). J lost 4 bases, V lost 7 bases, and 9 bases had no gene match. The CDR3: CATTEWGDRGTGELFF. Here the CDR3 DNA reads TGTGCCACCACAGAATGGGGGGACAGGGGCACCGGGGAGCTGTTTTTT.

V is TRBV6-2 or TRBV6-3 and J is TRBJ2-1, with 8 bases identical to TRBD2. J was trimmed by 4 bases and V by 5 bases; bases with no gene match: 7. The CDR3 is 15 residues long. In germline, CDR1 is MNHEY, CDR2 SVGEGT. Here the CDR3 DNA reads TGTGCCAGCAGTATGGGTCTAGCGGGTTACAATGAGCAGTTCTTC. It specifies CASSMGLAGYNEQFF.

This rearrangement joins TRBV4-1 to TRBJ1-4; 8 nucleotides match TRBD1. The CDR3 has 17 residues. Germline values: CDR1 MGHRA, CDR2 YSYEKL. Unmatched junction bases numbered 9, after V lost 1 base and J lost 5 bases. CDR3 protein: CASSQGGQGLRNEKLFF. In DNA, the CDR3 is TGCGCCAGCAGCCAAGGAGGACAGGGCCTTAGGAATGAAAAACTGTTTTTT.

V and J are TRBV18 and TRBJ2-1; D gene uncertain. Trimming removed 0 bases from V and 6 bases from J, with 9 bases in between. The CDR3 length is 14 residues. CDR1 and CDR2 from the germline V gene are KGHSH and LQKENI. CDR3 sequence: CASSPPSKINEQFF. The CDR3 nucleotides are TGTGCCAGCTCACCACCGAGCAAAATCAATGAGCAGTTCTTC.

The CDR3 is CASSLNEANTEAFF. CDR3 bases: TGTGCCAGCAGCTTAAACGAGGCTAACACTGAAGCTTTCTTT. The rearrangement joins TRBV7-2 to TRBJ1-1; D not resolved. Germline CDR1 SGHTA, CDR2 FQGNSA. The CDR3 is made up of 14 amino acids. V gave up 2 bases and J gave up 2 bases, with 9 bases separating them.

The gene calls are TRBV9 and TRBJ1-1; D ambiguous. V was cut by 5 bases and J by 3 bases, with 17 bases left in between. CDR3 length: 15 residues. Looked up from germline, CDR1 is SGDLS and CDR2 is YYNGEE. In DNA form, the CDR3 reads TGTGCCAGCAGTGCCTTCGGCACGGAGGACACTGAAGCTTTCTTT. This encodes CASSAFGTEDTEAFF. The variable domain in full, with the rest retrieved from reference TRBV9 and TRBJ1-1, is DSGVTQTPKHLITATGQRVTLRCSPRSGDLSVYWYQQSLDQGLQFLIQYYNGEERAKGNILERFSAQQFPDLHSELNLSSLELGDSALYFCASSAFGTEDTEAFFGQGTRLTVV.

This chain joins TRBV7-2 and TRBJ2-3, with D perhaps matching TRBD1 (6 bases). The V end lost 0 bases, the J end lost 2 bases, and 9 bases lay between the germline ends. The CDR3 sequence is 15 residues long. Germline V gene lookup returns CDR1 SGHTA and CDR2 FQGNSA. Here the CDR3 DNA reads TGTGCCAGCAGCTTAGCGGGGGCTCTCACAGATACGCAGTATTTT. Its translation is CASSLAGALTDTQYF.

The CDR3, as DNA: TGTGCCAGCAGCTTAGATCCCACAGGGAGTGGCTACACCTTC. Its protein is CASSLDPTGSGYTF. This rearrangement joins TRBV7-6 to TRBJ1-2, with TRBD1 as a possible D gene (6 bases). This CDR3 contains 14 residues. The V gene's germline CDR1 is SGHVS and CDR2 FNYEAQ. V was clipped by 1 base and J by 7 bases, with 13 bases between them.

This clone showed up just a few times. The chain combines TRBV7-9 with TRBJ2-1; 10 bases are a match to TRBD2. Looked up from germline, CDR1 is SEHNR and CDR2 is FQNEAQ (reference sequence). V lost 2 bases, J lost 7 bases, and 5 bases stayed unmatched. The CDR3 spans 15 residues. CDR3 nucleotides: TGTGCCAGCAGCTTAACCAGCGGGGGGGCAAATGAGCAGTTCTTC. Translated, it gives CASSLTSGGANEQFF.